The present entry profiles one TCR beta chain with its context. The source of the sample is a study of blood T cell repertoires in COVID-19. In the study's own analysis: Estimation of nucleated cell counts was performed using reference gene primer amplification. TCRdb keeps only in-frame clones here, not all; method: immunoSEQ multiplex PCR. Clonal size and the V and J genes are those of that table, whereas D and trimming came from the DNA. Here the sample spans more than 45,000 clones, 70% to 90% being singletons. Trimming cost V 9 bases and J 0 bases, with 18 bases left between them. The CDR3 has 15 residues. CDR1 is SNHLY and CDR2 is FYNNEI in the germline V gene.

The rearrangement links TRBV2 to TRBJ2-7; D is undetermined. The sample comprised peripheral blood. This receptor was identified in a man aged 55 to 70 with acute or convalescent COVID-19. The CDR3 DNA is TGTGCCAGTGATCTACTTCCTAGGAGCTCCTACGAGCAGTACTTC. Translation gives CASDLLPRSSYEQYF.